The sequence of this T cell receptor (beta chain) was determined in a study of post-analysis software for immune sequencing data. Study summary: Multiple sclerosis in the patients followed relapsing-remitting, secondary progressive and progressive-relapsing courses. Study outcomes and limitations: Significantly lower normalized Chao1 diversity was seen in multiple sclerosis patients than in controls. Patients used about 5 TRBV segments, including TRBV5-6, TRBV5-1 and TRBV20-1, more often than controls. F measure clustering grouped samples strongly by preparation batch.

Carried by the TCR beta cDNA libraries were unique molecular identifiers. The yield from roughly 1 to 10 million T cells was 500,000 or so cDNA molecules in total. TCRdb reprocessed the PCR reads via MiXCR and lists one record per CDR3 protein. This sample has 820,000 or so distinct CDR3 sequences, with 53% found just once. Note on this clonotype: Its target is not known.

In germline, CDR1 is MNHNY, CDR2 SVGAGI (reference sequence). Trimming stripped 2 bases from V and 8 bases from J, with 6 bases between. The CDR3 covers 11 residues. The source of this sequence is a girl between 10 and 17 years old with multiple sclerosis. The chain employs TRBV6-6 and TRBJ1-1; D not certain. Sequenced: blood. CDR3 in amino acids: CASSYTGEAFF. CDR3 in DNA: TGTGCCAGCAGTTACACGGGGGAAGCTTTCTTT.